This T cell receptor (beta chain) was recorded in a study of cytomegalovirus exposure and HLA in healthy donors. PCR involved 60 Vbeta and 13 Jbeta primers. The protocol was immunoSEQ multiplex PCR, while the TCRdb copy is restricted to in-frame clones and leaves out a portion. In the table there are some 200,000 clones, 81% of which are singletons. Germline values: CDR1 SNHLY, CDR2 FYNNEI. V was pared by 6 bases and J by 4 bases, with 16 bases between. This CDR3 contains 15 residues. V gene TRBV2 combines with J gene TRBJ1-3; D gene uncertain. The material sequenced was PBMCs. The receptor comes from a man in his fifties or sixties in good health and CMV-seronegative. CDR3 protein: CASSPKGGHGNTIYF. Here the CDR3 DNA reads TGTGCCAGCAGCCCTAAGGGAGGGCACGGAAACACCATATATTTT.